This T cell receptor (beta chain) was documented in a study of cytomegalovirus exposure and HLA in healthy donors. Study-wide background: There were 350 to 400 genotyped donors. Of these, about 81% fell in the genetic ancestry cluster associated with self-reported Caucasian donors. General study results and limits: Researchers reported in a later analysis that a missense DCLRE1C variant was tied to TCR beta V- and J-gene trimming. Later on, an analysis tied 15,000 to 20,000 TCR beta sequences to HLA alleles at 0.05 false discovery rate.

In this sample, this clone turned up a few times. Its antigen is still unknown. Researchers ran the PCR with 60 Vbeta and 13 Jbeta primers. Here immunoSEQ multiplex PCR was the method, and the copy in TCRdb shows in-frame clones only, minus some. The table has under 130,000 clones, about 80% seen once; the top ten hold around 8.8%. This TCR derives from a man aged 40-50 years in good health and CMV-seropositive. The sequenced material came from PBMCs.

CDR3 in amino acids: CASSSVQGTEAFF. Here the CDR3 DNA reads TGTGCCAGCAGCTCGGTACAGGGAACTGAAGCTTTCTTT. The chain has TRBV7-2 and TRBJ1-1; maybe TRBD1 (6 bases). The CDR3 extends over 13 amino acids. CDR1 and CDR2 from the germline V gene are SGHTA and FQGNSA. The ends were cut back, 4 bases at V and 5 bases at J, with 11 bases in the middle.